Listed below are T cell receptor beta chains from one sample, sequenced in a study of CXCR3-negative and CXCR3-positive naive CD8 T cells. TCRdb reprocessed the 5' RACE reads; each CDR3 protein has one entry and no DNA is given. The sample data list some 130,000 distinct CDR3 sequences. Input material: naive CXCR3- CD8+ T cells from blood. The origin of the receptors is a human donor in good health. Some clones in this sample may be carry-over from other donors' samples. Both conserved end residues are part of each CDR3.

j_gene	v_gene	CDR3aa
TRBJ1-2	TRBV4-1	CASSQDRDRLAAGGYTF
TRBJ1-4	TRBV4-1	CASSYEQGVTEKLFF
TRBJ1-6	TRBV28	CAGSRDRGISPLHF
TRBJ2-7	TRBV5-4	CASSLRLAGTYEQYF
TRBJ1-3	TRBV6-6	CASSFWGSGNTIYF
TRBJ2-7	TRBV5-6	CASSLDIYEQYF
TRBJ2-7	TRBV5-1	CASSFPAGGFYEQYF
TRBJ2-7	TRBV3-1	CASSQSAGTGGGGQYF
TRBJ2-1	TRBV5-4	CASSLSHRTSYNEQFF
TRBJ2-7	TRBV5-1	CASSFNTVLDSEQYF
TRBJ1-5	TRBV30	CAWSATGLNQPQHF
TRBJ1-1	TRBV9	CASSPTTGLVEAFF
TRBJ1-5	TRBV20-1	CSASDTGIHQSQHF
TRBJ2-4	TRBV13	CASSLRDGWAKNIQYF
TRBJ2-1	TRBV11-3	CASSSLAGGYNEQFF
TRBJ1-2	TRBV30	CAWTVGYGYTF
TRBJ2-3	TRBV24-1	CATSDLTFTDTQYF
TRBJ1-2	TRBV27	CASSFQGAFGGYTF
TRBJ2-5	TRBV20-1	CSARDIRTEQETQYF
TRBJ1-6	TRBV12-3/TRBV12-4	CASSSDSSPYNSPLHF
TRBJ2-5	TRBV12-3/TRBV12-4	CASSSGLAGRNQETQYF
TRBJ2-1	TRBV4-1	CASSLTSGRAGNEQFF
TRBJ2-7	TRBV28	CASSLAGWSSYEQYF
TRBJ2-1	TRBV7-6	CASSLFPGQGHNEQFF
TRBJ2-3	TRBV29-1	CSVETGQGFPSTDTQYF
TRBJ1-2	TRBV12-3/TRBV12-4	CASSFGAVYGYTF
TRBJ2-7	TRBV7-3	CASSQTGLTGAYEQYF
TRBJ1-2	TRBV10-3	CAISESAPTPGGYTF
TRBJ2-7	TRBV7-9	CASSLAVGQGLYEQYF
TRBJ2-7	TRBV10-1	CASSEREFYEQYF
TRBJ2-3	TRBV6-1	CASSEGRGGADTQYF
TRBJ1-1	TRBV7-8	CASTELLDTYMNTEAFF
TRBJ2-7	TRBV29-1	CSATDNYEQYF
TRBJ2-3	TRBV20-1	CSARGTDLTDTQYF
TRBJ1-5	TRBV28	CASSLRRGQRNQPQHF
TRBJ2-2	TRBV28	CASSLRTSFGELFF
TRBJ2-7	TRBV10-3	CAIRVTGAIYEQYF
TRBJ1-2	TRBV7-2	CASSWGEVGYTF
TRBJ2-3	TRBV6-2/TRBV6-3	CASGYYRDTQYF
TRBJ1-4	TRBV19	CASHQGTNEKLFF